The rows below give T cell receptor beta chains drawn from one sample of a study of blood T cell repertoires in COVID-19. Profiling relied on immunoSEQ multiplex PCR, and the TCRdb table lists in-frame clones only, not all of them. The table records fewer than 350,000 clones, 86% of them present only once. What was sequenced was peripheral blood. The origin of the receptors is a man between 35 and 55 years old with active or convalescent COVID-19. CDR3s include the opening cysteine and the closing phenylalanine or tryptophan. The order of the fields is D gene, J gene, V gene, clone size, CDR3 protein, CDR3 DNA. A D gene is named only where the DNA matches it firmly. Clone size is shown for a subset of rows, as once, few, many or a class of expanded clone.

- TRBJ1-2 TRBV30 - CAWSVQGGNYGYTF TGTGCCTGGAGTGTACAAGGAGGGAACTATGGCTACACCTTC
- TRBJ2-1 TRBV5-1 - CASSFSGGRTYNEQFF TGCGCCAGCAGCTTTAGCGGAGGACGTACTTACAATGAGCAGTTCTTC
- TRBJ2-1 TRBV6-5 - CASSRGPNINEQFF TGTGCCAGCAGCAGGGGTCCTAATATTAATGAGCAGTTCTTC
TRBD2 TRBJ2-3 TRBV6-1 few CASSEMGGGTDTQYF TGTGCCAGCAGTGAGATGGGAGGGGGCACAGATACGCAGTATTTT
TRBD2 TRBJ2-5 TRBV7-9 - CASSLARPSGQQETQYF TGTGCCAGCAGCTTAGCGCGGCCTAGCGGGCAGCAAGAGACCCAGTACTTC
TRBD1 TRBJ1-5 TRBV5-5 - CASSPQGFSNQPQHF TGTGCCAGCAGCCCACAGGGGTTTAGCAATCAGCCCCAGCATTTT
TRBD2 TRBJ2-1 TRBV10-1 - CASSAYRLAGDASSYNEQFF TGCGCCAGCAGTGCATATCGACTAGCGGGGGACGCGAGCTCCTACAATGAGCAGTTCTTC
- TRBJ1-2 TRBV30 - CAWSPGLNYGYTF TGTGCCTGGAGTCCAGGCCTTAACTATGGCTACACCTTC
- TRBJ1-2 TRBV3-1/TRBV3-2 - CASSQGGSYGYTF TGTGCCAGCAGCCAAGGGGGCTCCTATGGCTACACCTTC
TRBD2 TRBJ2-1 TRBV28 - CATKLAGVLGSYNEQFF TGTGCCACAAAACTAGCGGGGGTGTTGGGCTCCTACAATGAGCAGTTCTTC
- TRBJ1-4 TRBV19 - CASSMWPHNEKLFF TGTGCCAGTAGTATGTGGCCGCATAATGAAAAACTGTTTTTT